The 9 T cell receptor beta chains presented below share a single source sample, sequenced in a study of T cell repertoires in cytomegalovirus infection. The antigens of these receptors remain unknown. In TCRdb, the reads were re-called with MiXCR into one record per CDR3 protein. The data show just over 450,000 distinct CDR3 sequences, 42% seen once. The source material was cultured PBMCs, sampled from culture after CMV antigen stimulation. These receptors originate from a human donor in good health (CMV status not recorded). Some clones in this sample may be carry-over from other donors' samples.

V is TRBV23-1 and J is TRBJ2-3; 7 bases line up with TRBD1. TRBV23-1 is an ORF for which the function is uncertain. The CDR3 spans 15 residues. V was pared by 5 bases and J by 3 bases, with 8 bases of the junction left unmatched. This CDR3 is CASSMRGGLTDTQYF. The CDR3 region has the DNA TGCGCCAGCAGTATGAGAGGGGGCCTAACAGATACGCAGTATTTT.

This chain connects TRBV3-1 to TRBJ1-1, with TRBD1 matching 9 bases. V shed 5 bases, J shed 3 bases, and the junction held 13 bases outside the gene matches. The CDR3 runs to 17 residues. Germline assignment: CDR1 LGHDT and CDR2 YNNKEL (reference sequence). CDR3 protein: CASSNRNMGQGDTEAFF. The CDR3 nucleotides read TGTGCCAGCAGCAATAGAAACATGGGACAGGGCGACACTGAAGCTTTCTTT.

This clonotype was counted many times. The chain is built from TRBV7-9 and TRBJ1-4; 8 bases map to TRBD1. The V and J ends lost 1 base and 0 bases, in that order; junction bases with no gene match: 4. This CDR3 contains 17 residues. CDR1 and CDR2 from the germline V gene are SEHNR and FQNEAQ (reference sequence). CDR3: CASSLGQGTATNEKLFF. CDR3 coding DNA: TGTGCCAGCAGCTTAGGACAGGGGACTGCAACTAATGAAAAACTGTTTTTT. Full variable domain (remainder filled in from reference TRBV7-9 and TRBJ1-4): DTGVSQNPRHKITKRGQNVTFRCDPISEHNRLYWYRQTLGQGPEFLTYFQNEAQLEKSRLLSDRFSAERPKGSFSTLEIQRTEQGDSAMYLCASSLGQGTATNEKLFFGSGTQLSVL.

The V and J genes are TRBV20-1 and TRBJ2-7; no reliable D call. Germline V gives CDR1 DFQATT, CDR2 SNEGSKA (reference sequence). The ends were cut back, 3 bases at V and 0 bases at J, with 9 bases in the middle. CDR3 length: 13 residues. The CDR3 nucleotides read TGCAGTGCTAGGGTGGGTACCTCCTACGAGCAGTACTTC. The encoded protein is CSARVGTSYEQYF.

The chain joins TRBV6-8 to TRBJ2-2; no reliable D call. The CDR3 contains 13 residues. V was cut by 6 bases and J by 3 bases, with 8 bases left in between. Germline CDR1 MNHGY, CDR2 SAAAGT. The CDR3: CASRRQYTGELFF. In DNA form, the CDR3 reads TGTGCCAGCAGAAGGCAATACACCGGGGAGCTGTTTTTT.

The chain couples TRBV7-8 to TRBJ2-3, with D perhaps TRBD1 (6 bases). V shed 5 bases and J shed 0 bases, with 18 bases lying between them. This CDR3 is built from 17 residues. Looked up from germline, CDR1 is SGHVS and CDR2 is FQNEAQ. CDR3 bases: TGTGCCAGCAGCGGCAGACAGGCCACTAGAAGCACAGATACGCAGTATTTT. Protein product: CASSGRQATRSTDTQYF.

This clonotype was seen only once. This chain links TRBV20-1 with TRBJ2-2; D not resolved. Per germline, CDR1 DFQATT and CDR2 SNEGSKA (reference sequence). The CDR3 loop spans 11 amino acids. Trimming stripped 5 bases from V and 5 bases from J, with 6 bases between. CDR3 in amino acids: CSAQITGELFF. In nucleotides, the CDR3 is TGCAGTGCTCAGATTACCGGGGAGCTGTTTTTT.

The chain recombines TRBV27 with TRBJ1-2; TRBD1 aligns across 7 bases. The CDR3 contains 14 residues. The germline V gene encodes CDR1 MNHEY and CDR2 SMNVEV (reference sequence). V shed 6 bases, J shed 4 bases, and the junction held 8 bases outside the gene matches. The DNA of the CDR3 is TGTGCCAGCAGCTCCGACAGGGTTTCCTATGGCTACACCTTC. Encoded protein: CASSSDRVSYGYTF.

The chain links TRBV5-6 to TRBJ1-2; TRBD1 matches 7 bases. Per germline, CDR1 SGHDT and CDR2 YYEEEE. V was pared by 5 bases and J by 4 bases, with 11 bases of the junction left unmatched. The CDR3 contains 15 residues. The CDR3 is CASRLSTEGAYGYTF. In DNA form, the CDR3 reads TGTGCCAGCAGACTCTCGACAGAGGGGGCCTATGGCTACACCTTC.